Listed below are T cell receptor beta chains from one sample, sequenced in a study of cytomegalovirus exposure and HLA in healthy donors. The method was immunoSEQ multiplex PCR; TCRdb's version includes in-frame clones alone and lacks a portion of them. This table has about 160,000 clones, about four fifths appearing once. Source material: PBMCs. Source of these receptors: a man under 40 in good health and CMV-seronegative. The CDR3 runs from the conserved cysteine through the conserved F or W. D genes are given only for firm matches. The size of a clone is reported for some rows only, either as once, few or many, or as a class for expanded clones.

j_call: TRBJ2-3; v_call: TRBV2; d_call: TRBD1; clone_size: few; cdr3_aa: CASSPQGDGTDTQYF; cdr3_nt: TGTGCCAGCAGTCCTCAGGGGGATGGTACAGATACGCAGTATTTT
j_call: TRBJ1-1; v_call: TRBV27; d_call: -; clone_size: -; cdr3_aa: CASSIQGNTEAFF; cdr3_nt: TGTGCCAGCAGTATACAGGGGAACACTGAAGCTTTCTTT
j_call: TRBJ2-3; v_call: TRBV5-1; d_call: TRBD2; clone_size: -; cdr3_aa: CASSQRASGGTDTQYF; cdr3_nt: TGCGCCAGCAGCCAGAGGGCTAGCGGGGGCACAGATACGCAGTATTTT
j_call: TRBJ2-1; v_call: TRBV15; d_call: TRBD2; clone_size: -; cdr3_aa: CATSTGLAGVNEQFF; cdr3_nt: TGTGCCACCAGCACAGGACTAGCGGGAGTCAATGAGCAGTTCTTC
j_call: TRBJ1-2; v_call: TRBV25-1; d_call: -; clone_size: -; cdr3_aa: CASSRTTASHGYTF; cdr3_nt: TGTGCCAGCAGTAGGACGACAGCCTCCCATGGCTACACCTTC
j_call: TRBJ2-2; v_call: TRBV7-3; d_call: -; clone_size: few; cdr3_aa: CASSLSGVRDGELFF; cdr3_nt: TGTGCCAGCAGCTTATCAGGGGTGCGAGACGGGGAGCTGTTTTTT
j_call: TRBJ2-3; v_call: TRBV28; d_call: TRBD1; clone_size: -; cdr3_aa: CASSLRGSDRVNTQYF; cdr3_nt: TGTGCCAGCAGTTTAAGGGGGTCGGACAGGGTTAATACGCAGTATTTT
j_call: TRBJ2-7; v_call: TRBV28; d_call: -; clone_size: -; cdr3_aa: CASSSSGFTYEQYF; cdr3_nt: -
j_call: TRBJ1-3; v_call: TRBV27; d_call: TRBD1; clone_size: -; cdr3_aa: CATARSGGRGNTIYF; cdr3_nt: TGTGCCACCGCCCGATCAGGGGGCAGGGGAAACACCATATATTTT
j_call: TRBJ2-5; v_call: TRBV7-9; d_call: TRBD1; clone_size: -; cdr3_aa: CASRPNRGPETQYF; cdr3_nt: TGTGCCAGCAGGCCTAACAGGGGGCCGGAGACCCAGTACTTC
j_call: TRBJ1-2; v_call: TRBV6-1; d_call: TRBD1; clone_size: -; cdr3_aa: CASSEFWDRGGGYTF; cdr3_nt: TGTGCCAGCAGTGAATTTTGGGACAGGGGAGGAGGCTACACCTTC
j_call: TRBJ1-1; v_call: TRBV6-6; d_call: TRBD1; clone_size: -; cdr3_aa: CASSYDRAEAFF; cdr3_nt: TGTGCCAGCAGTTACGACAGGGCTGAAGCTTTCTTT
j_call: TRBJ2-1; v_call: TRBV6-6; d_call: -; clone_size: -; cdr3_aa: CASSYPGNEQFF; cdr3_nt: TGTGCCAGCAGTTACCCGGGCAATGAGCAGTTCTTC
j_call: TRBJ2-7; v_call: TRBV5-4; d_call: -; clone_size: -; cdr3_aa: CASTLDRQGPTIKQYF; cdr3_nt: TGTGCCAGCACCCTTGATCGGCAGGGTCCTACCATCAAGCAGTACTTC
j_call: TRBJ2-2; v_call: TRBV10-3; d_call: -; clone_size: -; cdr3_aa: CAIRTDTGELFF; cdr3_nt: TGTGCCATCAGGACAGATACCGGGGAGCTGTTTTTT
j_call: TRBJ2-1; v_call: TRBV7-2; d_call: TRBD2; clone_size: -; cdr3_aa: CASSLPSSGGPFYNEQFF; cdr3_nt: TGTGCCAGCAGCTTACCCTCTAGCGGGGGGCCCTTCTACAATGAGCAGTTCTTC
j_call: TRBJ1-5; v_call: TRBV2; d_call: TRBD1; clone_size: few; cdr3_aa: CASRLTGVSNQPQHF; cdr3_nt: TGTGCCAGCAGGCTGACAGGGGTAAGCAATCAGCCCCAGCATTTT
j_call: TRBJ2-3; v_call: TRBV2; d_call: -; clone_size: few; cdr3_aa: CASRPGYLTDTQYF; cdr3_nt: TGTGCCAGCAGACCCGGGTATCTGACAGATACGCAGTATTTT